The 19 T cell receptor beta chains below come from one sample, sequenced in a study of T cell clonality in common variable immunodeficiency. Assay: immunoSEQ multiplex PCR; the TCRdb copy retains only in-frame clones and omits some. The table records roughly 79,000 clones without singletons, the ten largest covering 0.75% to 1%. The sample comprised peripheral blood mononuclear cells. The origin of the receptors is a person between 18 and 69 years old in good health.

This clone has a count of ten or more. With the read ending 3 residues before the CDR3 end, the germline J gene is used to fill in that end. The chain is built from TRBV5-6 and TRBJ1-2; possible D gene TRBD1, 5 bases. This CDR3 is built from 12 residues. The ends were cut back, 4 bases at V and 7 bases at J, with 11 bases in the middle. The germline V gene has CDR1 SGHDT and CDR2 YYEEEE. CDR3 bases read: TGTGCCAGCAGCGCATTGGGGGGTGGC. Its protein is CASSALGGG. The CDR3 reads in full as CASSALGGGYTF.

This clone was seen at least ten times. The read falls 3 residues short of the CDR3 end, and the missing part is taken from the germline J gene. The chain carries TRBV5-1 and TRBJ1-3; D is perhaps TRBD1 (6 bases). The germline V gene has CDR1 SGHRS and CDR2 YFSETQ. V lost 4 bases to trimming and J lost 7 bases, with 15 bases between them. This CDR3 is built from 14 residues. This CDR3 reads CASSRNRVGNTIYF. The covered CDR3 bases are TGCGCCAGCAGCCGGAACAGGGTAGGCAACACC.

This clone appeared many times. The read ends 3 residues shy of where the CDR3 ends; the end is completed using the germline J gene. The chain joins TRBV5-1 to TRBJ2-3, with TRBD2 matching 13 bases. Germline V lookup: CDR1 SGHRS, CDR2 YFSETQ. The trim removed 4 bases at V and 6 bases at J, leaving 8 bases unmatched. The CDR3 spans 16 residues. Partial CDR3 DNA: TGCGCCAGCAGCGTGGGACTAGCGGGGAACTGGGATACG. This sequence encodes CASSVGLAGNWDT. The whole CDR3 protein is CASSVGLAGNWDTQYF.

This clone was detected many times. The CDR3 goes on 3 residues after the read ends, and that part is filled in from the germline J gene. V usage is TRBV12-3 or TRBV12-4 and J usage is TRBJ2-7, with a weak D call TRBD1 (5 bases). Trimming cost V 0 bases and J 4 bases, with 13 bases left between them. This CDR3 has 15 amino acids. The CDR3 region is CASSLAAGQGYEQYF. CDR3 bases read: TGTGCCAGCAGTTTAGCAGCAGGGCAGGGATACGAG.

This clone appeared many times. The sequenced fragment ends 3 residues before the CDR3 boundary, so the rest is inferred from the germline J gene. V gene TRBV30 combines with J gene TRBJ1-4; D is perhaps TRBD1 (5 bases). The CDR3 covers 11 residues. Germline CDR1 GTSNPN, CDR2 SVGIG (reference sequence). The CDR3 bases that were read are TGTGCCTGGAGTCCGGACATCAAA. Translating gives CAWSPDIK. The full CDR3 protein reads CAWSPDIKLFF.

Ten or more counts support this clone. The sequenced fragment ends 3 residues before the CDR3 boundary, so the rest is inferred from the germline J gene. V is TRBV7-2 and J is TRBJ2-7, with a weak D call TRBD2 (5 bases). Trimming took 5 bases from V and 4 from J, leaving 18 bases between them. Germline V gives CDR1 SGHTA, CDR2 FQGNSA. CDR3 length: 15 residues. The sequenced part of the CDR3 DNA is TGTGCCAGCAGCCCCCAACTAGGGTCAAAATACGAG. Residues: CASSPQLGSKYE. The CDR3, in full, reads CASSPQLGSKYEQYF.

This clone was counted many times. The CDR3 goes on 3 residues after the read ends, and that part is filled in from the germline J gene. The V call is TRBV5-6, the J call TRBJ1-2; D might be TRBD1 (5 bases). Trimming cost V 0 bases and J 6 bases, with 15 bases left between them. The V gene's germline CDR1 is SGHDT and CDR2 YYEEEE. The CDR3 is made up of 15 amino acids. The CDR3 is CASSLEGGALDGYTF. The CDR3 bases that were read are TGTGCCAGCAGCTTGGAAGGAGGGGCGCTGGATGGC. The full variable domain, in which reference TRBV5-6 and TRBJ1-2 provide the parts outside the CDR3, is DAGVTQSPTHLIKTRGQQVTLRCSPKSGHDTVSWYQQALGQGPQFIFQYYEEEERQRGNFPDRFSGHQFPNYSSELNVNALLLGDSALYLCASSLEGGALDGYTFGSGTRLTVV.

This clone was recorded at least ten times. From the germline J gene comes the end of the CDR3, since the read stops 3 residues before it. The J gene is TRBJ2-7, the V gene TRBV5-1, with D possibly being TRBD1 (7 bases). There are 15 residues in the CDR3. The V gene's germline CDR1 is SGHRS and CDR2 YFSETQ. Trimming left V 3 bases short and J 3 bases short, with 16 bases between. The CDR3 loop reads CASSWRDRGSYEQYF. The sequenced CDR3 bases are TGCGCCAGCAGCTGGCGGGACAGAGGAAGCTACGAG. Drawing the rest from reference TRBV5-1 and TRBJ2-7, the complete variable domain is KAGVTQTPRYLIKTRGQQVTLSCSPISGHRSVSWYQQTPGQGLQFLFEYFSETQRNKGNFPGRFSGRQFSNSRSEMNVSTLELGDSALYLCASSWRDRGSYEQYFGPGTRLTVT.

Many counts were recorded for this clone. The CDR3 end lies 3 residues beyond the end of the read and is filled in from the germline J gene. V and J are TRBV19 and TRBJ2-5; 7 nucleotides line up with TRBD2. CDR3 length: 14 residues. V shed 7 bases and J 7 bases; nucleotides not matched to a gene: 12. Germline lookup yields CDR1 LNHDA and CDR2 SQIVND (reference sequence). The CDR3 protein is CASNLSGGKGTQYF. The DNA read from the CDR3 is TGTGCCAGTAACCTATCCGGGGGGAAGGGGACC.

This clone was picked up many times. The sequence runs out 3 residues before the end of the CDR3; the remainder is reconstructed from the germline J gene. V usage is TRBV18 and J usage is TRBJ2-7, with D possibly TRBD1 on 6 matching bases. CDR1 and CDR2 from the germline V gene are KGHSH and LQKENI. Trimming left V 3 bases short and J 4 bases short, with 16 bases between. The CDR3 has 15 residues. CDR3 loop: CASSPSGTLYYEQYF. The DNA read from the CDR3 is TGTGCCAGCTCACCCTCCGGGACACTCTATTACGAG.

This clone showed up many times. The DNA ends 3 residues before the CDR3 does, and the rest of the CDR3 is filled in from the germline J gene. The rearrangement joins TRBV19 to TRBJ1-1, with 7 bases that match TRBD1. Trimming at V came to 6 bases and at J to 4 bases, leaving 8 bases not matched to a gene. This CDR3 spans 14 amino acids. CDR1 is LNHDA and CDR2 is SQIVND in the germline V gene (reference sequence). The chain's CDR3 is CASRVGGWGTEAFF. Incomplete CDR3 DNA: TGTGCCAGTAGGGTAGGGGGCTGGGGCACTGAA.

This clone was found many times. The missing CDR3 end, 3 residues past where the read stops, is filled in from the germline J gene. The rearrangement joins TRBV20-1 to TRBJ2-7, with a tentative D call TRBD2 (6 bases). The CDR3 covers 12 residues. V was cut by 5 bases and J by 5 bases, with 13 bases left in between. Looked up from germline, CDR1 is DFQATT and CDR2 is SNEGSKA (reference sequence). The CDR3 protein is CSARPTRHEQYF. CDR3 DNA, as far as it was read: TGCAGTGCTCGCCCGACTAGGCACGAG.

This clone came up many times. The sequence runs out 3 residues before the end of the CDR3; the remainder is reconstructed from the germline J gene. This sequence joins TRBV30 and TRBJ2-5, with 7 positions matching TRBD1. V was pared by 2 bases and J by 5 bases, with 14 bases of the junction left unmatched. This CDR3 has 16 residues. Germline V gene data show CDR1 as GTSNPN and CDR2 as SVGIG (reference sequence). The CDR3 loop reads CAWSFLRQGGWETQYF. Incomplete CDR3 DNA: TGTGCCTGGAGTTTCCTCCGACAGGGCGGGTGGGAGACC.

This clone occurred many times. Read coverage stops 3 residues before the CDR3 terminus; the germline J gene supplies the remainder. The V and J genes are TRBV30 and TRBJ1-5; no definite D call. The CDR3 length is 14 residues. V lost 0 bases and J 1 base, leaving 7 bases between the germline ends. Germline V gives CDR1 GTSNPN, CDR2 SVGIG (reference sequence). The part of the CDR3 DNA that was read is TGTGCCTGGAGTGTAGGAGCGAGCAATCAGCCC. It yields the protein CAWSVGASNQP. The full CDR3 sequence reads CAWSVGASNQPQHF.

This clone was seen ten or more times. The CDR3 is CASSRTSGRTYNEQFF. The DNA read from the CDR3 is TGTGCCAGTAGTCGAACTAGCGGGAGGACCTACAATGAG. The chain carries TRBV19 and TRBJ2-1; TRBD2 matches 12 bases. The CDR3 end is not reached by the read, which stops 3 residues before it; the germline J gene fills it in. There are 16 residues in the CDR3. The V and J ends lost 5 bases and 2 bases, in that order; junction bases with no gene match: 4. CDR1 LNHDA and CDR2 SQIVND come from the germline V gene (reference sequence).

This clone was recorded many times. The read terminates 3 residues before the CDR3 end, so the remaining end is supplied by the germline J gene. The chain uses TRBV19 and TRBJ1-5; 9 bases are shared with TRBD1. Germline V gives CDR1 LNHDA, CDR2 SQIVND (reference sequence). The V segment lost 4 bases and the J segment 5 bases; nucleotides outside the gene matches: 6. This CDR3 spans 15 amino acids. Partial CDR3 DNA: TGTGCCAGTAGTACCAAAAACAGGGGGCATCAGCCC. Protein: CASSTKNRGHQP. The CDR3 reads in full as CASSTKNRGHQPQHF.

This clone was seen at least ten times. The CDR3 is cut off 3 residues early in the read; its end comes from the germline J gene. The chain has TRBV20-1 and TRBJ1-6, with D uncertain. Germline V gene sequence: CDR1 DFQATT, CDR2 SNEGSKA (reference sequence). CDR3 length equals 12 residues. V lost 3 bases, J lost 11 bases, and 11 bases lay in between. The CDR3: CSARDFMTPLHF. Partial CDR3 DNA: TGCAGTGCTAGGGACTTTATGACACCC.

There are many counts of this clone. The CDR3 goes on 3 residues after the read ends, and that part is filled in from the germline J gene. The chain is built from TRBV20-1 and TRBJ2-3; TRBD2 matches at 9 bases. The CDR3 is made up of 15 amino acids. V trimming: 3 bases; J trimming: 2 bases; junction bases outside the gene matches: 6. Germline-derived CDR1 and CDR2 are DFQATT and SNEGSKA (reference sequence). CDR3 bases read: TGCAGTGCTAGGGCTAGCGGGATAAACACAGATACG. This codes for CSARASGINTDT. The entire CDR3 reads CSARASGINTDTQYF.

This clone was detected many times. The CDR3 is cut off 3 residues early in the read; its end comes from the germline J gene. The V and J genes are TRBV7-9 and TRBJ2-1; TRBD2 matches at 10 bases. With V trimmed by 6 bases and J by 9 bases, 5 bases remained unmatched. The CDR3 has 13 amino acids. Per the germline V gene, CDR1 is SEHNR and CDR2 is FQNEAQ (reference sequence). The sequenced CDR3 bases are TGTGCCAGCAGGCAGCGGGAGGGTATTGAG. Protein sequence: CASRQREGIE. The whole CDR3 sequence reads CASRQREGIEQFF.